The T cell receptor (beta chain) described here comes from a study of shared clonotypes between healthy human individuals. Study as a whole: Participating donors consisted of a couple of women and a few men aged 18 to 49. Used for every donor were three CD4 naive, three CD4 memory, two CD8 naive and one CD8 memory plate.

V lost 2 bases and J lost 1; bases outside the gene matches: 3. The CDR3 loop spans 15 amino acids. Looked up from germline, CDR1 is SGHRS and CDR2 is YFSETQ. The method was immunoSEQ multiplex PCR; TCRdb's version includes in-frame clones alone and lacks a portion of them. This table holds roughly 2.6 million clones, roughly 92% found once. Subsets obtained from CD4+ cells comprised CD45RA+ naive and CD45RA-negative memory cells. The chain couples TRBV5-1 to TRBJ2-7; 10 nucleotides agree with TRBD2. The receptor's source is a man aged 18 to 30 in good health. The sequencing sample was made of naive CD4+ T cells sorted from blood. Subset reported: CD45RA+ positively selected. Here the CDR3 reads CASSFWTSGSYEQYF. DNA of the CDR3: TGCGCCAGCAGCTTCTGGACTAGCGGATCCTACGAGCAGTACTTC.